Below, 3 T cell receptor beta chains from the same sample are listed, as sequenced in a study of shared clonotypes between healthy human individuals. Method: immunoSEQ multiplex PCR; TCRdb's copy keeps in-frame clones and lacks some. The sample has some 2,000,000 clones; 95% are singletons. The sample was naive CD4+ T cells sorted from blood. This sample's subset: CD45RA+ positively selected. Receptor source: a man between 18 and 29 years old in good health.

This chain joins TRBV14 and TRBJ1-2; D remains ambiguous. The CDR3 totals 16 residues. V lost 5 bases and J 4 bases, leaving 20 bases between the germline ends. Germline V gives CDR1 SGHDN, CDR2 FVKESK. The CDR3 coding sequence is TGTGCCAGCAGCGCACCGGGCCTCCGACCGGGCTATGGCTACACCTTC. It encodes CASSAPGLRPGYGYTF. The whole variable domain, filled in from reference TRBV14 and TRBJ1-2, reads EAGVTQFPSHSVIEKGQTVTLRCDPISGHDNLYWYRRVMGKEIKFLLHFVKESKQDESGMPNNRFLAERTGGTYSTLKVQPAELEDSGVYFCASSAPGLRPGYGYTFGSGTRLTVV.

The CDR3 protein is CASSYTSGRPDTQYF. DNA of the CDR3: TGTGCCAGCAGTTATACTAGCGGGAGGCCAGATACGCAGTATTTT. The V gene is TRBV6-5, the J gene TRBJ2-3; 12 nucleotides align to TRBD2. After removal of 3 bases from V and 4 bases from J, the junction contained 2 bases not matched to a gene. The CDR3 is 15 amino acids. Germline lookup yields CDR1 MNHEY and CDR2 SVGAGI.

The V and J genes are TRBV15 and TRBJ1-3; D remains unclear. The CDR3 runs 13 residues. Between the trimmed V and J ends, which lost 9 bases and 0 bases, there was a span of 9 bases. Germline V gives CDR1 LNHNV, CDR2 YYDKDF (reference sequence). The CDR3 spells CATRKYSGNTIYF. The CDR3 region has the DNA TGTGCCACTAGGAAGTACTCTGGAAACACCATATATTTT.